This T cell receptor (beta chain) is from a study of radiotherapy plus CTLA-4 blockade in lung cancer (dated by TCRdb to the late 2010s). Broadly, across the study: Among enrolled patients, about 17% had an objective response and 25% to 35% reached disease control. Paper-wide results and their limitations: TCR clones derived from tumors expanded in peripheral blood after treatment with radiotherapy and ipilimumab. Early dynamic changes in blood T cell clones, together with increased serum interferon-beta after radiation, were reported as the strongest predictors of response.

As concerns this clone: Its antigen is still unknown. Base qualities are not recorded, but no much larger clone differs from it by a single base.

The study evaluated CTLA-4 blockade (ipilimumab) given together with focal radiation therapy in patients who had chemo-refractory metastatic non-small-cell lung cancer. The CDR3, from cysteine to phenylalanine, totals 15 residues. CDR3 DNA is the only sequence kept; it has 45 bases, read in frame from the first base. V loses 3 bases of germline sequence and J loses 3 bases, and the interval between the two ends is 14 bases. The germline V gene provides CDR1 MGHDK and CDR2 SYGVNS. Library creation used the immunoSEQ multiplex PCR assay. The table comes from immuneACCESS by way of TCRdb, which keeps in-frame sequences with V and J called. Part of the clones is missing from these tables; in studies checked, under half for an unresolved V gene and the rest for unknown reasons. A total of about 45,000 clones appear in this sample, 55% to 80% of them only once. Of the sample, 3% to 4.5% falls within the top ten clones.

Sequences were derived from peripheral blood, sampled from a patient treated with radiotherapy plus ipilimumab. This sequence uses TRBV25-1 and TRBJ1-1; a weak D assignment points to TRBD1 (5 bases agree). The receptor was derived from a human donor with non-small cell lung cancer who had a complete response to radiotherapy plus ipilimumab. The CDR3 sequence is CASSDPRARHTEAFF. Here is the DNA: TGTGCCAGCAGTGACCCCAGGGCGAGACACACTGAAGCTTTCTTT.